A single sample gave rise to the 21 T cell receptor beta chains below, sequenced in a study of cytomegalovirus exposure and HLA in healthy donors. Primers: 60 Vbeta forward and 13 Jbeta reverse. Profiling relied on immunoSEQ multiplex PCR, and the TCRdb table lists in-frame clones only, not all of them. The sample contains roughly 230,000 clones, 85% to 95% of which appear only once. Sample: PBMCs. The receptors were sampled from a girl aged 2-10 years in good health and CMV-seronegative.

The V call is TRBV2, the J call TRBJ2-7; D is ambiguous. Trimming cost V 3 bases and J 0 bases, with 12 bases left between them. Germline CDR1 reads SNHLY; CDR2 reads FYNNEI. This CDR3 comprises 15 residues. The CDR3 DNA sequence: TGTGCCAGCAGTGACGAGTCTAGGAGCTCCTACGAGCAGTACTTC. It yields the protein CASSDESRSSYEQYF.

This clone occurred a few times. In DNA form, the CDR3 reads TGTGCCAGCATTGGGGACAGGGGGCTAACTGAAGCTTTCTTT. Translation: CASIGDRGLTEAFF. The V gene is TRBV2, the J gene TRBJ1-1; TRBD1 matches 12 bases. This CDR3 region has 14 residues. The junction had 5 bases not matched to a gene; V was cut back by 7 bases and J by 5 bases. The germline CDR1 and CDR2 sequences are SNHLY and FYNNEI.

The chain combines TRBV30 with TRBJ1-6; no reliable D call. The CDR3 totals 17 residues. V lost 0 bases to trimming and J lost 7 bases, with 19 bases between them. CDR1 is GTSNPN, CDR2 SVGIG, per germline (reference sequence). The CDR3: CAWSVRWSPVSNSPLHF. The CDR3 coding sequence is TGTGCCTGGAGTGTACGTTGGAGCCCCGTATCCAATTCACCCCTCCACTTT.

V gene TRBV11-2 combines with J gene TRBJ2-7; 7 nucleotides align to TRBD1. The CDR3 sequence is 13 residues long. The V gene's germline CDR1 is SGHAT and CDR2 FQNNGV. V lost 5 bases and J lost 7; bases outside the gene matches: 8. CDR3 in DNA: TGTGCCAGCAGCCCCGGACAGGTCGGGGAGCAGTACTTC. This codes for CASSPGQVGEQYF.

The CDR3: CASADPRRNQPQHF. The CDR3 DNA reads TGCGCCAGCGCCGATCCTAGGCGGAATCAGCCCCAGCATTTT. V and J are TRBV10-2 and TRBJ1-5; D gene unclear. Germline values: CDR1 WSHSY, CDR2 SAAADI. The CDR3 has 14 residues. V lost 8 bases and J 4 bases, leaving 15 bases between the germline ends.

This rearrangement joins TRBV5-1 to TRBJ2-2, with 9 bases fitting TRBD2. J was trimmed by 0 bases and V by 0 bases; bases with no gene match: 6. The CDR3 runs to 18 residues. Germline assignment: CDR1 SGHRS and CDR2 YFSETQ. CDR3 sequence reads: CASSLAAASGANTGELFF. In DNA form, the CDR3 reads TGCGCCAGCAGCTTGGCAGCCGCTAGCGGGGCGAACACCGGGGAGCTGTTTTTT.

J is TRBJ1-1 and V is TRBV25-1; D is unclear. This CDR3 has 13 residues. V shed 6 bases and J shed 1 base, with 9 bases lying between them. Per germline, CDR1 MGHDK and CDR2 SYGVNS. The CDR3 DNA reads TGTGCCAGCAGGTCTACAGCGAACACTGAAGCTTTCTTT. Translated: CASRSTANTEAFF.

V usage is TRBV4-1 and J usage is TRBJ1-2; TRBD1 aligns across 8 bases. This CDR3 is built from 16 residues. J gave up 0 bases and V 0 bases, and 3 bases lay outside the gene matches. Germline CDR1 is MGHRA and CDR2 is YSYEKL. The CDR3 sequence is CASSQDGTGANYGYTF. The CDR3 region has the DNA TGCGCCAGCAGCCAAGATGGGACAGGAGCTAACTATGGCTACACCTTC.

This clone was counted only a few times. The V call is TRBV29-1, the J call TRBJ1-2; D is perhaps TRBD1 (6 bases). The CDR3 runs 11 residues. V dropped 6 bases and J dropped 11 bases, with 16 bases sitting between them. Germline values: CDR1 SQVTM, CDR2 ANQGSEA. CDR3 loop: CSVARTEIYTF. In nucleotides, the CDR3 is TGCAGCGTCGCCCGGACAGAGATTTACACCTTC.

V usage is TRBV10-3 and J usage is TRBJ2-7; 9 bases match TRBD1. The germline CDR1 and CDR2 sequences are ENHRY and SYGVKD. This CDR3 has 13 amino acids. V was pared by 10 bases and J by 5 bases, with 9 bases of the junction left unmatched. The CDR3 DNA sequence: TGTGCCACCAGGGACAGGGCGGGCAACGAGCAGTACTTC. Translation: CATRDRAGNEQYF.

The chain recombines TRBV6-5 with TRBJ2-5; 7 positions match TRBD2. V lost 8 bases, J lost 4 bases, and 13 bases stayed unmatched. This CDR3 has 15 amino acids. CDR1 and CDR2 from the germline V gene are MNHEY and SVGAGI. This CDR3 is CASSLLSGGRETQYF. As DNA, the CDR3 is TGTGCCAGCTCCCTCCTTTCGGGGGGACGAGAGACCCAGTACTTC.

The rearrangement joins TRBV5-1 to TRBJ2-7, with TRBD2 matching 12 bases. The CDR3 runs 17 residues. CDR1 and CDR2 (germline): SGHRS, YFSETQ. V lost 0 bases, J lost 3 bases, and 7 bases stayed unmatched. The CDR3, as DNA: TGCGCCAGCAGCTTGGAACCTCAGACTAGCGGGGGCTACGAGCAGTACTTC. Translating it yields CASSLEPQTSGGYEQYF.

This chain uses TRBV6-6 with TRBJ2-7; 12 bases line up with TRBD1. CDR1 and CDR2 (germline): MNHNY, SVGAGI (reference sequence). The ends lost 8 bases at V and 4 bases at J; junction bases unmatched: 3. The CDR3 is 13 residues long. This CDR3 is CASQGQGAYEQYF. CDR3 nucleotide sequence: TGTGCCAGCCAGGGACAGGGGGCATACGAGCAGTACTTC.

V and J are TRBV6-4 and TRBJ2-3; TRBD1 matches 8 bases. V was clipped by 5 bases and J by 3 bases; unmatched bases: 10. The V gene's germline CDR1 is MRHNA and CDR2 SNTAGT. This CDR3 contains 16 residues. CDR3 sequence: CASSPSSGGLTDTQYF. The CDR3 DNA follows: TGTGCCAGCAGTCCCTCCTCAGGGGGCTTAACAGATACGCAGTATTTT.

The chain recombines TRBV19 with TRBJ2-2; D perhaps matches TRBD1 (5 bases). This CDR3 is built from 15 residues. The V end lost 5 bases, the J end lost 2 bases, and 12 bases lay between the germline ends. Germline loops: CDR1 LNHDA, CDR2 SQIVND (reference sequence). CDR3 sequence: CASSPRQTNTGELFF. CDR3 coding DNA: TGTGCCAGTAGTCCACGACAGACCAACACCGGGGAGCTGTTTTTT.

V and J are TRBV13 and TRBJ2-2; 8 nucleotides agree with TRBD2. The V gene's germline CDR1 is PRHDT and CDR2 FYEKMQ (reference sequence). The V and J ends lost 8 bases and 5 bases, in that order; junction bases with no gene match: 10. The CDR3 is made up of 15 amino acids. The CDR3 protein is CASAWSGGGTGELFF. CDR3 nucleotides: TGTGCCAGCGCTTGGAGCGGGGGTGGAACCGGGGAGCTGTTTTTT.

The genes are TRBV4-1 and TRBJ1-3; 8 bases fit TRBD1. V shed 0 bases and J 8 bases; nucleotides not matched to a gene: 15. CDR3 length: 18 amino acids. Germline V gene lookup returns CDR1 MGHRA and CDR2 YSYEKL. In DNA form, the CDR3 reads TGCGCCAGCAGCCAAGATGCGGGATTGGGGACAGGCCCGGACACCATATATTTT. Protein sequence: CASSQDAGLGTGPDTIYF.

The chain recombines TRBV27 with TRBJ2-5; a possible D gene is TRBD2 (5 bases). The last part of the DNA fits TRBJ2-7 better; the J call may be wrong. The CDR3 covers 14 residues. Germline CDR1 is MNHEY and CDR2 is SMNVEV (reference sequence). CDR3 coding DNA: TGTGCCAGCAGTGAAGGACGGGGTTCCTACGAGCAGTACTTC. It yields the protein CASSEGRGSYEQYF.

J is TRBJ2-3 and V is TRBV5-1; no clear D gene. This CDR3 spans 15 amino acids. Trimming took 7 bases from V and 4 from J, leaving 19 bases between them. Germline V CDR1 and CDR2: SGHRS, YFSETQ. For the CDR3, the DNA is TGCGCCAGCGCCCTCCGGCAGTTGAGCGCAGATACGCAGTATTTT. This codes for CASALRQLSADTQYF.

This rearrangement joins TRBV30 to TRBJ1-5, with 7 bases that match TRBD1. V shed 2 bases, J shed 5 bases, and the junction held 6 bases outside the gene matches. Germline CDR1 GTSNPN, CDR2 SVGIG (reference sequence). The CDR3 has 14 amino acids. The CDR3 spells CAWSQTGPDQPQHF. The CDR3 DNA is TGTGCCTGGAGTCAGACAGGGCCAGATCAGCCCCAGCATTTT.

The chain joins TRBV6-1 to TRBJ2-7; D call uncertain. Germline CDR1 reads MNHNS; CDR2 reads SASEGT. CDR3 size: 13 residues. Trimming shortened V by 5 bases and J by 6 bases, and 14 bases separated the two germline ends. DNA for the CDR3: TGTGCCAGCAGTCCCCCCCCGCCCGGCGAGCAGTACTTC. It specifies CASSPPPPGEQYF.